Each of the 4 T cell receptor beta chains below was sequenced from the same sample in a study of shared clonotypes between healthy human individuals. Sequencing was performed with immunoSEQ multiplex PCR; in TCRdb, only in-frame clones are kept and a portion is missing. The profile shows about 820,000 clones, 80% to 95% of them singletons. CD45RO-negative cells were positively selected for CCR7, leaving out terminally differentiated effector memory CD45RA+ cells. Sequencing was carried out using naive CD8+ T cells sorted from blood. The source is a young man in good health.

This chain connects TRBV19 to TRBJ2-5, with 9 bases fitting TRBD1. Trimming at V came to 0 bases and at J to 4 bases, leaving 12 bases not matched to a gene. Per the germline V gene, CDR1 is LNHDA and CDR2 is SQIVND (reference sequence). The CDR3 has 18 amino acids. CDR3 sequence: CASSIDLSGTGKRETQYF. Here the CDR3 DNA reads TGTGCCAGTAGTATAGACTTGTCCGGGACAGGGAAACGAGAGACCCAGTACTTC.

This clone was picked up one time. V and J are TRBV5-1 and TRBJ2-7; 11 bases agree with TRBD1. From germline, CDR1 is SGHRS and CDR2 YFSETQ. This CDR3 contains 17 residues. V lost 3 bases to trimming and J lost 1 base; unmatched junction nucleotides: 9. CDR3 loop: CASSWDRTGGESYEQYF. The CDR3 DNA is TGCGCCAGCAGCTGGGACCGGACAGGGGGCGAATCCTACGAGCAGTACTTC. Looking up the rest from reference TRBV5-1 and TRBJ2-7 gives the full variable domain: KAGVTQTPRYLIKTRGQQVTLSCSPISGHRSVSWYQQTPGQGLQFLFEYFSETQRNKGNFPGRFSGRQFSNSRSEMNVSTLELGDSALYLCASSWDRTGGESYEQYFGPGTRLTVT.

The genes are TRBV27 and TRBJ2-1; D could derive from TRBD1 or TRBD2 (5 bases each). V lost 3 bases, J lost 2 bases, and 11 bases lay in between. CDR3 size: 15 residues. Looked up from germline, CDR1 is MNHEY and CDR2 is SMNVEV (reference sequence). CDR3 bases: TGTGCCAGCAGTTTGGGGACCGAAGCCTACAATGAGCAGTTCTTC. Its protein product is CASSLGTEAYNEQFF.

The chain combines TRBV19 with TRBJ2-1; TRBD1 might be the D (6 bases). The germline gives CDR1 LNHDA, CDR2 SQIVND (reference sequence). V was clipped by 5 bases and J by 4 bases, with 12 bases between them. The length of the CDR3 is 14 residues. Here the CDR3 DNA reads TGTGCCAGTAGTCAGGACAGACCATACAATGAGCAGTTCTTC. This codes for CASSQDRPYNEQFF.